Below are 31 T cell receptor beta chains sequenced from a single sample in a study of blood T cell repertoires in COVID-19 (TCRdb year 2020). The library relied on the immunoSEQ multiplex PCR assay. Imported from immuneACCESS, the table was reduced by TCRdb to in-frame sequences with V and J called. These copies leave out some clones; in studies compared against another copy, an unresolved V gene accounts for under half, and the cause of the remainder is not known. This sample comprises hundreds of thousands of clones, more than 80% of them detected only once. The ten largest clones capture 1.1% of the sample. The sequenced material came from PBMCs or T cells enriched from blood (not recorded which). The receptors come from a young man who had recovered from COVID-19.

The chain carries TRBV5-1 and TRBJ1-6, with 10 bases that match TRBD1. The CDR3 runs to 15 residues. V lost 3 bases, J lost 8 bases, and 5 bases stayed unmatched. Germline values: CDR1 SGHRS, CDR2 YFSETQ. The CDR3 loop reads CASSSTGTGDSPLHF. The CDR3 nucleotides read TGCGCCAGCAGCTCCACCGGGACAGGGGATTCACCCCTCCACTTT.

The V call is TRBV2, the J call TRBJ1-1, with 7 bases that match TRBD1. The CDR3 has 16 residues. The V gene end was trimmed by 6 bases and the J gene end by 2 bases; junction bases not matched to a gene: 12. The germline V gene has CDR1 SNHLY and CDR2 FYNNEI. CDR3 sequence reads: CASSLDRALANTEAFF. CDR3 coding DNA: TGTGCCAGCAGCTTAGACAGGGCGCTTGCTAACACTGAAGCTTTCTTT.

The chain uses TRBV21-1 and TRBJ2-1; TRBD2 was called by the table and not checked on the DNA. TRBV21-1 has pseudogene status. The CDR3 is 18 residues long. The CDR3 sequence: CASSKGPVASGRPNEQFF. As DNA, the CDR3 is TGTGCCAGCAGCAAAGGACCAGTGGCTAGCGGGAGGCCTAATGAGCAGTTCTTC.

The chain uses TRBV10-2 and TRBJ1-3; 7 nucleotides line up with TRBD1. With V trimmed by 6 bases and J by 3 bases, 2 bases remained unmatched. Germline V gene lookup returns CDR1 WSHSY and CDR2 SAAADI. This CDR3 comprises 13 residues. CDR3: CASRRDSGNTIYF. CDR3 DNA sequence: TGCGCCAGCAGACGGGACAGTGGAAACACCATATATTTT.

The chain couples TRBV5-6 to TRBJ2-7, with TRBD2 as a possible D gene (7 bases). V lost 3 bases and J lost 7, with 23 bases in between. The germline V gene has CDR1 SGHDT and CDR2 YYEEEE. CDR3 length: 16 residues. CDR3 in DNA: TGTGCCAGCAGCTGGGGGAGGGGGACATCCATGCGGGAGCAGTACTTC. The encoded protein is CASSWGRGTSMREQYF.

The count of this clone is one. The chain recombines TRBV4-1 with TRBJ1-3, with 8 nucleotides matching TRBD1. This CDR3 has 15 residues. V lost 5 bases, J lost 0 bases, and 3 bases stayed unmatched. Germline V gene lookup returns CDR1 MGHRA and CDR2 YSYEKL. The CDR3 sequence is CASSYGQGSGNTIYF. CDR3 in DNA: TGCGCCAGCAGCTATGGACAGGGCTCTGGAAACACCATATATTTT.

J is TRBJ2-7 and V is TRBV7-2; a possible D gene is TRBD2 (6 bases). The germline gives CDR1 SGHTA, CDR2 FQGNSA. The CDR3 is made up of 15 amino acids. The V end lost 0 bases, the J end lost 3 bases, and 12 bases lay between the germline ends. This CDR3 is CASSLAPSEFYEQYF. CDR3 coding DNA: TGTGCCAGCAGCTTAGCTCCTAGCGAGTTCTACGAGCAGTACTTC.

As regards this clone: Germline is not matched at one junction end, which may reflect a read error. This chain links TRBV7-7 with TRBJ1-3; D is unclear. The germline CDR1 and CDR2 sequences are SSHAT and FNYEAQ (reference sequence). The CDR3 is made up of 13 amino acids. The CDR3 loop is CASTPLEGNTIYF. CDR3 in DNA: TGTGCTAGCACCCCCCTAGAAGGAAACACCATATATTTT.

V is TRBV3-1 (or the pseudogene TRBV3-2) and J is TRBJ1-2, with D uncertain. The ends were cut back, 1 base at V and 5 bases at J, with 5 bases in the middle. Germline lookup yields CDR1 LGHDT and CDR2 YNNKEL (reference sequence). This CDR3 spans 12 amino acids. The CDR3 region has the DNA TGTGCCAGCAGCCAAGTTTTATATGGCTACACCTTC. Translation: CASSQVLYGYTF.

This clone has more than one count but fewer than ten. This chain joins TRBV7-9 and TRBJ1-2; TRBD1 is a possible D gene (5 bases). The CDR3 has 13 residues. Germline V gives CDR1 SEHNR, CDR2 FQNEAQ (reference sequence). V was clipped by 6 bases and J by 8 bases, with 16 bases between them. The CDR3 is CASSSDPWGGYTF. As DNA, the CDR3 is TGTGCCAGCAGTTCCGACCCATGGGGCGGCTACACCTTC.

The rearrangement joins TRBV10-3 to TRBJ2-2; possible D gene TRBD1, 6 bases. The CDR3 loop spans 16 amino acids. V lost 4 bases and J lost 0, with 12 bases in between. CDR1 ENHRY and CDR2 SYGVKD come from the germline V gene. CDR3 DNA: TGTGCCATCAGTGTGACAGGCCAAACGAACACCGGGGAGCTGTTTTTT. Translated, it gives CAISVTGQTNTGELFF.

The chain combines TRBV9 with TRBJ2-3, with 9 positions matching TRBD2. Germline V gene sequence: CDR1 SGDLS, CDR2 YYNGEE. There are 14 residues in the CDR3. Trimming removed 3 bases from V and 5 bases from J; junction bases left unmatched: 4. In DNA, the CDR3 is TGTGCCAGCAGCGCCAGCGGGAGGAAAGATACGCAGTATTTT. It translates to CASSASGRKDTQYF.

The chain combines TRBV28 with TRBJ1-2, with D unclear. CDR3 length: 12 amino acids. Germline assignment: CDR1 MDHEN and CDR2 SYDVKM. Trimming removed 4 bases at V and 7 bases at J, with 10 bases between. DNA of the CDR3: TGTGCCAGCAGTTCTCGGTTCCGTGGCTACACCTTC. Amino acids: CASSSRFRGYTF.

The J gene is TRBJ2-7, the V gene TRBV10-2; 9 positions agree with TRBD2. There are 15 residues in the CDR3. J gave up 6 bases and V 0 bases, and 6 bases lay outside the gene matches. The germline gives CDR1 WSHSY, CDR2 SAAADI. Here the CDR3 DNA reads TGCGCCAGCAGTGAGTCTGGACTAGCGAGAGCCGAGCAGTACTTC. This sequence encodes CASSESGLARAEQYF.

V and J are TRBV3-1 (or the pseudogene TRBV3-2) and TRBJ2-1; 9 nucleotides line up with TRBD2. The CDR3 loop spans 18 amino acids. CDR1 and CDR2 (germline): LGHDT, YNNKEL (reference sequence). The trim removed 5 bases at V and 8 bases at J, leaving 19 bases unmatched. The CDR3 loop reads CASSYHGVLGLAGYEQFF. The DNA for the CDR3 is TGTGCCAGCAGCTATCACGGCGTTTTAGGGCTAGCGGGATATGAGCAGTTCTTC.

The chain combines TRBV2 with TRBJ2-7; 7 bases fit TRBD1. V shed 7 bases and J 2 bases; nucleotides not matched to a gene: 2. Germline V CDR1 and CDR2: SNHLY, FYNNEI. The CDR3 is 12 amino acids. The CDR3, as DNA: TGTGCCAGCACCGGGACAGCCTACGAGCAGTACTTC. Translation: CASTGTAYEQYF. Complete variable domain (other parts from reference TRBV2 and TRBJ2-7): EPEVTQTPSHQVTQMGQEVILRCVPISNHLYFYWYRQILGQKVEFLVSFYNNEISEKSEIFDDQFSVERPDGSNFTLKIRSTKLEDSAMYFCASTGTAYEQYFGPGTRLTVT.

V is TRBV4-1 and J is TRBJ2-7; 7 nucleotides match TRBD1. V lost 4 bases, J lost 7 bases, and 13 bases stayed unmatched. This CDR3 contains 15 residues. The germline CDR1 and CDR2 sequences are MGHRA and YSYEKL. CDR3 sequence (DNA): TGCGCCAGCAGCCCGTTGACAGGGCTTCCTAAAGAGCAGTACTTC. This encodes CASSPLTGLPKEQYF.

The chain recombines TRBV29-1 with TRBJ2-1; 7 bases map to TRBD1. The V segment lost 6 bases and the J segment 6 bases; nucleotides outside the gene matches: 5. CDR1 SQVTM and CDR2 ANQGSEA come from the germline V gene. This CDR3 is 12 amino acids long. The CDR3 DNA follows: TGCAGCGTCGGACAGGCGGCCAATGAGCAGTTCTTC. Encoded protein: CSVGQAANEQFF.

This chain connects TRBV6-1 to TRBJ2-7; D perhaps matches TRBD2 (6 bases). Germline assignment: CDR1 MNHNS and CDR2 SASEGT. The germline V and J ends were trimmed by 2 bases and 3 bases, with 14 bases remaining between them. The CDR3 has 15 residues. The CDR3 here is CASSEYSRTNYEQYF. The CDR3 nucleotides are TGTGCCAGCAGTGAATACTCGCGGACTAACTACGAGCAGTACTTC.

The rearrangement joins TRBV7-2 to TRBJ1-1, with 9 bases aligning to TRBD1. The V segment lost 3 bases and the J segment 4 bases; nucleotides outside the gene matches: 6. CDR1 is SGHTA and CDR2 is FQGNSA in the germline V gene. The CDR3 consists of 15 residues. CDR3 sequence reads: CASSLGQGGSTEAFF. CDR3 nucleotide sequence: TGTGCCAGCAGCTTGGGACAGGGAGGGAGCACTGAAGCTTTCTTT.

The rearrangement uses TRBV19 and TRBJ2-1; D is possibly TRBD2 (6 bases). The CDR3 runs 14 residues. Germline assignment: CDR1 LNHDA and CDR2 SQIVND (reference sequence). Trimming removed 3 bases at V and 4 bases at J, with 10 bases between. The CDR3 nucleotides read TGTGCCAGTAGTATCCCGGGGGATTACAATGAGCAGTTCTTC. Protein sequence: CASSIPGDYNEQFF.

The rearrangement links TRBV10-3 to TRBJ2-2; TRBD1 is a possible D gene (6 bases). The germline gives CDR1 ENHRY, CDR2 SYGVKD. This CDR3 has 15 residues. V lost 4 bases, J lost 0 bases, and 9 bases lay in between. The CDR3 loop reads CAISAGTSNTGELFF. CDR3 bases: TGTGCCATCAGTGCAGGGACATCGAACACCGGGGAGCTGTTTTTT.

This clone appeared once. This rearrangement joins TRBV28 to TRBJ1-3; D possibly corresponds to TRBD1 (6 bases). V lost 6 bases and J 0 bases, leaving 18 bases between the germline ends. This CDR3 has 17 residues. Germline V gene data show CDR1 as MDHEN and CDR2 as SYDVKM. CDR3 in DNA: TGTGCCAGCAGCCCCACCCACAGGGAAAGCTCTGGAAACACCATATATTTT. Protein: CASSPTHRESSGNTIYF. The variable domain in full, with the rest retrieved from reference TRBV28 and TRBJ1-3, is DVKVTQSSRYLVKRTGEKVFLECVQDMDHENMFWYRQDPGLGLRLIYFSYDVKMKEKGDIPEGYSVSREKKERFSLILESASTNQTSMYLCASSPTHRESSGNTIYFGEGSWLTVV.

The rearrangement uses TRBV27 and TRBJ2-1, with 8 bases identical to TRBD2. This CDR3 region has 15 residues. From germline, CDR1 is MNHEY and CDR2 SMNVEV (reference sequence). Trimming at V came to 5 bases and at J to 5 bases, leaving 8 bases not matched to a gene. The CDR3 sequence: CASSALREADNEQFF. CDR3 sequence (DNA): TGTGCCAGCAGTGCGCTGCGGGAGGCAGACAATGAGCAGTTCTTC.

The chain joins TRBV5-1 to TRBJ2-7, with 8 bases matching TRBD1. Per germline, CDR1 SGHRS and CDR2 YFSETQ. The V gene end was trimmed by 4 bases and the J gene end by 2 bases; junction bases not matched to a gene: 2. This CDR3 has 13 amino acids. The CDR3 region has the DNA TGCGCCAGCAGCACGGACAGGGCCTACGAGCAGTACTTC. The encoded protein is CASSTDRAYEQYF.

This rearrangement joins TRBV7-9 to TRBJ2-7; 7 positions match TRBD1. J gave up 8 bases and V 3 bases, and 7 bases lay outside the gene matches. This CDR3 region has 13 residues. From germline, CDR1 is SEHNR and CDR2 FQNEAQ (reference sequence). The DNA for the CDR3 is TGTGCCAGCAGCTTGGGGACAGCCGAGAAGCAGTACTTC. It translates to CASSLGTAEKQYF.

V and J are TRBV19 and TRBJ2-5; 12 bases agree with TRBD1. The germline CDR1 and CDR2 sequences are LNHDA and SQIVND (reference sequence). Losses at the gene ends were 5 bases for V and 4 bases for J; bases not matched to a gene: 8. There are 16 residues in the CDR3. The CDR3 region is CASSYTGTGGRETQYF. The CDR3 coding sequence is TGTGCCAGTAGTTATACCGGGACAGGGGGCCGAGAGACCCAGTACTTC. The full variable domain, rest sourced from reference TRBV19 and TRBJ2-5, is DGGITQSPKYLFRKEGQNVTLSCEQNLNHDAMYWYRQDPGQGLRLIYYSQIVNDFQKGDIAEGYSVSREKKESFPLTVTSAQKNPTAFYLCASSYTGTGGRETQYFGPGTRLLVL.

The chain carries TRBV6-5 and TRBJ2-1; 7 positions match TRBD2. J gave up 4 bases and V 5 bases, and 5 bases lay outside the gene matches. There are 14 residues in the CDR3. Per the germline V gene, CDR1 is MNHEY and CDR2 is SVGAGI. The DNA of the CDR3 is TGTGCCAGCAGTCTAGCGGAGATTTACAATGAGCAGTTCTTC. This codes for CASSLAEIYNEQFF.

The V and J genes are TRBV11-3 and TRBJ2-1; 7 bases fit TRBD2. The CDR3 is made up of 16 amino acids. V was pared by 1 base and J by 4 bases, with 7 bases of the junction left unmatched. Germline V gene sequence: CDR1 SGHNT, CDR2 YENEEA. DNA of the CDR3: TGTGCCAGCAGCTTAGGGGCTAGCGGCCCTTACAATGAGCAGTTCTTC. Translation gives CASSLGASGPYNEQFF.

CDR3 DNA: TGTGCCAGCAGCCAAGATCTCGGAGTAGAGAACACTGAAGCTTTCTTT. Its protein product is CASSQDLGVENTEAFF. The V gene is TRBV3-1 (or the pseudogene TRBV3-2), the J gene TRBJ1-1; D is ambiguous. The CDR3 runs to 16 residues. Trimming pared 0 bases from V and 1 base from J, leaving 12 bases between. The germline V gene has CDR1 LGHDT and CDR2 YNNKEL (reference sequence).

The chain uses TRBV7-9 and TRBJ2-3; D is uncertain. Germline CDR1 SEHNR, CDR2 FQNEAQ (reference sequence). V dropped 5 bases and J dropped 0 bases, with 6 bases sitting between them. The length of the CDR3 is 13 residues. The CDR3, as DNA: TGTGCCAGCAGCCCGGTTAGCACAGATACGCAGTATTTT. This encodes CASSPVSTDTQYF.